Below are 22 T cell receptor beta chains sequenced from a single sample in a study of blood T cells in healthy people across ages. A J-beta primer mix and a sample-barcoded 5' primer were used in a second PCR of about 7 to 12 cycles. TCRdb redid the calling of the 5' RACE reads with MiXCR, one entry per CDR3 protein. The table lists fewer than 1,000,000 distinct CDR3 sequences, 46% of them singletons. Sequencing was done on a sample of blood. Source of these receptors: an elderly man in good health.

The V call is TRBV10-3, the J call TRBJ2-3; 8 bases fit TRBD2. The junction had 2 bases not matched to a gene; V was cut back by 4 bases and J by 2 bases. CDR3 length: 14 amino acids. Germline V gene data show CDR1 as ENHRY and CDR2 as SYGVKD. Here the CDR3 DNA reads TGTGCCATCAGTGCCGGGAGGGTCACAGATACGCAGTATTTT. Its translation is CAISAGRVTDTQYF.

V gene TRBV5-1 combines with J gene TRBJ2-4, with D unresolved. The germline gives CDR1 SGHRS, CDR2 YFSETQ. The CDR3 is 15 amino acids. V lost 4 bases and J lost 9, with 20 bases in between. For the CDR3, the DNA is TGCGCCAGCAGCACGGACCGGGCACTTATTAGCATTCAGTACTTC. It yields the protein CASSTDRALISIQYF.

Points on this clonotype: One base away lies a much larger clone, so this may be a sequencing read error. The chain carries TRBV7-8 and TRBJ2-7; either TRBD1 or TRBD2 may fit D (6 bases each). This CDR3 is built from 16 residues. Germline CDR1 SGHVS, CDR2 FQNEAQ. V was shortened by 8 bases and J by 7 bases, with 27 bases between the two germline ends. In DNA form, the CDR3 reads TGTGCCAGCCTTAAGGGGGAGGCGAGGGGGATCAATGAGCAGTACTTC. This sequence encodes CASLKGEARGINEQYF.

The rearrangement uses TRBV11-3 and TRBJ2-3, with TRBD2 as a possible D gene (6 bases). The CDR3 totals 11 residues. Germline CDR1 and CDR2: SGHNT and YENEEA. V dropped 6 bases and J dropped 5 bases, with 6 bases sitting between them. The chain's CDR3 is CASREGDTQYF. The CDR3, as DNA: TGTGCCAGCAGGGAGGGAGATACGCAGTATTTT.

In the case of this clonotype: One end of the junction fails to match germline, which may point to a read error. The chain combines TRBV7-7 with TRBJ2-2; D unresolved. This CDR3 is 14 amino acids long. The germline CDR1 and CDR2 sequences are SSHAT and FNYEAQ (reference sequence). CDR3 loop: CASSPKGDTGELFF. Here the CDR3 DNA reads TGTGCTAGCAGCCCGAAAGGAGACACCGGGGAGCTGTTTTTT.

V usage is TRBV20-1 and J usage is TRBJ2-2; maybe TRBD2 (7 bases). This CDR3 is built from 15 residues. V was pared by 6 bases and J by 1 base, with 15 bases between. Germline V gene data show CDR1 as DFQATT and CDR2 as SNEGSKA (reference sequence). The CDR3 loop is CSAKHGGRNTGELFF. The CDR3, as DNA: TGCAGTGCCAAACACGGGGGGCGGAACACCGGGGAGCTGTTTTTT.

The CDR3 bases are TGTGCCAGCAGTTTGGGACAGCGCTATGGCTACACCTTC. Translated, it gives CASSLGQRYGYTF. The V gene is TRBV28, the J gene TRBJ1-2; 7 bases are shared with TRBD1. CDR1 and CDR2 from the germline V gene are MDHEN and SYDVKM. The CDR3 is made up of 13 amino acids. Losses at the gene ends were 3 bases for V and 4 bases for J; bases not matched to a gene: 2.

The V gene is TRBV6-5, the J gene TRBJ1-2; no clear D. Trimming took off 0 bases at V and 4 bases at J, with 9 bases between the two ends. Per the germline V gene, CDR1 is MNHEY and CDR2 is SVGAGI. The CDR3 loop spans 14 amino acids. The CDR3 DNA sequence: TGTGCCAGCAGTTACTCGCTGGGCATCTATGGCTACACCTTC. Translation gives CASSYSLGIYGYTF.

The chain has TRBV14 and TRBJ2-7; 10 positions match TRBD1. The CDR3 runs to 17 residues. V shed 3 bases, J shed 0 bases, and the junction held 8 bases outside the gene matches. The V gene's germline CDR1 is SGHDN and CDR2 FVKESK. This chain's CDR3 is CASSHKSGDRGSYEQYF. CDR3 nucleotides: TGTGCCAGCAGCCATAAATCCGGGGACAGGGGCTCCTACGAGCAGTACTTC.

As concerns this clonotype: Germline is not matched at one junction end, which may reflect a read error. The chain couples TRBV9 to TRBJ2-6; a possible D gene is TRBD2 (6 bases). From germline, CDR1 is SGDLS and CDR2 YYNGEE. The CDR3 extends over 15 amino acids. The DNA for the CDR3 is TGTGCCAGTAGCGTTCCGGGAGTTAGGGCCAACGTCCTGACTTTC. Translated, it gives CASSVPGVRANVLTF.

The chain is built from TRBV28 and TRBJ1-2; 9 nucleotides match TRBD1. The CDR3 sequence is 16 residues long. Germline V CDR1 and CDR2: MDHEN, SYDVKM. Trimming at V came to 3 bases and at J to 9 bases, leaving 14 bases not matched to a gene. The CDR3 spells CASSLGPTGTGSSYTF. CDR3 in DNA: TGTGCCAGCAGTTTGGGCCCAACCGGGACAGGGAGTAGCTACACCTTC.

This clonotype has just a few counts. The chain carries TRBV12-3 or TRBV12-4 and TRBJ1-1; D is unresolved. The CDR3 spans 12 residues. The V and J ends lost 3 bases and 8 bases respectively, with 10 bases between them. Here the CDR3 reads CASSFSGGEAFF. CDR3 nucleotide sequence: TGTGCCAGCAGTTTTTCGGGAGGAGAAGCTTTCTTT.

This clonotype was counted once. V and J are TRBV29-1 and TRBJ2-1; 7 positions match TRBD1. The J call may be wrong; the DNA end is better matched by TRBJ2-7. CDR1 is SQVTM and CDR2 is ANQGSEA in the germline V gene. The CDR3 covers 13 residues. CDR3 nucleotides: TGCAGCGTTGATAAAACAGGGGCCAATGAGCAGTACTTC. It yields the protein CSVDKTGANEQYF.

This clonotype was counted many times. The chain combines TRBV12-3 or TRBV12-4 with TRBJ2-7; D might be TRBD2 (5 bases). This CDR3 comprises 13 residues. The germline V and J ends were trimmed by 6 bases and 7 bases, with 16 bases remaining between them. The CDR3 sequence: CASSLAPRGEQYF. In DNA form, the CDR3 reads TGTGCCAGCAGCCTGGCCCCTCGGGGTGAGCAGTACTTC.

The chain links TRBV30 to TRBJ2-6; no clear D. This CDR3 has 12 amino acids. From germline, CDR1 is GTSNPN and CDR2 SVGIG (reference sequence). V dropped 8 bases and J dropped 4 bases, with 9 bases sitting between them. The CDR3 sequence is CAGIKGANVLTF. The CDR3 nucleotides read TGTGCCGGGATTAAAGGGGCCAACGTCCTGACTTTC.

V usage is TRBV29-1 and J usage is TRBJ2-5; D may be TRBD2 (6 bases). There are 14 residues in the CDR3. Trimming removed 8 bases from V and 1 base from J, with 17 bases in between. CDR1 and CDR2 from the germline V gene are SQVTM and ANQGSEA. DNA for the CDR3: TGCAGCATAAAAAAAGGGACTTTCCAAGAGACCCAGTACTTC. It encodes CSIKKGTFQETQYF.

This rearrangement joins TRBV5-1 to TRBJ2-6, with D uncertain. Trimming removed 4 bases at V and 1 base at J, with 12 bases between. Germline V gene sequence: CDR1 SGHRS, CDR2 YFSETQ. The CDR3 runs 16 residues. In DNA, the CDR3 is TGCGCCAGCAGCCCACCAGGACGGTCTGGGGCCAACGTCCTGACTTTC. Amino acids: CASSPPGRSGANVLTF.

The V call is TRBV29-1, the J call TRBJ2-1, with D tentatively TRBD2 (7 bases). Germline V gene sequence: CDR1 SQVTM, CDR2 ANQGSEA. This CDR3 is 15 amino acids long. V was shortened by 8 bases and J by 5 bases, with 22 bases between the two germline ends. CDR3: CSSKGGVDSNNEQFF. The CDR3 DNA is TGCAGCTCCAAAGGGGGGGTGGACAGCAACAATGAGCAGTTCTTC.

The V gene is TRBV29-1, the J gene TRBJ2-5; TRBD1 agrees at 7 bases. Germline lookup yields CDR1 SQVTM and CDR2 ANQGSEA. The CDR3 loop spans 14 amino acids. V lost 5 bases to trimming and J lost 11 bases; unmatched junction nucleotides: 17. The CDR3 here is CSVLTGSNGEKQYF. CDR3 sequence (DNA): TGCAGCGTTTTGACAGGGTCTAATGGGGAGAAGCAGTACTTC.

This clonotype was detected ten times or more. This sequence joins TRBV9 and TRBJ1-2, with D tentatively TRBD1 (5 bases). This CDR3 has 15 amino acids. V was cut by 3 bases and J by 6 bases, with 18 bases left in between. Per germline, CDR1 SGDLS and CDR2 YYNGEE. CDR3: CASSAQPGYGNGYTF. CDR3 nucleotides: TGTGCCAGCAGCGCCCAACCAGGGTATGGGAATGGCTACACCTTC.

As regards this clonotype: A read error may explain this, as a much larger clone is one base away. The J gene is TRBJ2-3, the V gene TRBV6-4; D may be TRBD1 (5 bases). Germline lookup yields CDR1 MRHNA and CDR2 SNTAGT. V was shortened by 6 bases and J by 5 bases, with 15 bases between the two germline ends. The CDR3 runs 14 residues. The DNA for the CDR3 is TGTGCCAGCAGGGAAGGGGCCCCTGGAGATACGCAGTATTTT. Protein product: CASREGAPGDTQYF.

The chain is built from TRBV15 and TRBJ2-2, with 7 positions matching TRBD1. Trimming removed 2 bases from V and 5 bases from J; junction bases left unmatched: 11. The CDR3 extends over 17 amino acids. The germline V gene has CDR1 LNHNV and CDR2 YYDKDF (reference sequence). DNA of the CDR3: TGTGCCACCAGCAGAAACAGGGGTGGGACGAGGACCGGGGAGCTGTTTTTT. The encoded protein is CATSRNRGGTRTGELFF.